This note documents a single TCR beta chain sequence. This record belongs to a study of control samples from healthy donors and cancer patients. CDR3 length equals 11 residues. V was clipped by 3 bases and J by 3 bases, with 3 bases between them. CDR1 GTSNPN and CDR2 SVGIG come from the germline V gene (reference sequence). Generated by immunoSEQ multiplex PCR, the TCRdb table keeps only in-frame clones and is missing some. The data hold approximately 160,000 clones, with just under 95% observed a single time. This TCR was recovered from a woman aged 55-75 years in good health. Sequenced material: blood. This chain links TRBV30 with TRBJ2-1, with D uncertain. The CDR3 coding sequence is TGTGCCTGGAGAGTCTACAATGAGCAGTTCTTC. Residues: CAWRVYNEQFF.